Shown below are 24 T cell receptor beta chains from a single sample sequenced in a study of blood T cells in healthy people across ages (dated by TCRdb to the mid-2010s). Library preparation was by 5' RACE. Reads for this sample came from an Illumina HiSeq 2500. A second PCR of 7 to 11 cycles was performed with a sample-barcoded 5' primer and a J-beta primer mix. The public reads were run again by TCRdb, first through fastp at Q25 and then through MiXCR, and only productive beta chains were kept. For every CDR3 protein sequence, its rows merge into one entry that carries the most common genes and DNA. The sample data list approximately 940,000 distinct CDR3 sequences, and around 48% of these were observed just once. The top ten clonotypes cover roughly an eighth of the sample. The sequenced material came from blood. These receptor sequences come from a man younger than 40 in good health.

V gene TRBV20-1 combines with J gene TRBJ2-1; D is tentatively TRBD1 or TRBD2 (5 bases each). V lost 3 bases and J 5 bases, leaving 11 bases between the germline ends. Per germline, CDR1 DFQATT and CDR2 SNEGSKA (reference sequence). The CDR3 extends over 13 amino acids. The chain's CDR3 is CSARFGGHNEQFF. CDR3 in DNA: TGCAGTGCTAGGTTTGGGGGACACAATGAGCAGTTCTTC.

V is TRBV27 and J is TRBJ2-7; D might be TRBD2 (6 bases). The germline CDR1 and CDR2 sequences are MNHEY and SMNVEV (reference sequence). The CDR3 covers 18 residues. V was cut by 0 bases and J by 0 bases, with 18 bases left in between. The CDR3 DNA reads as TGTGCCAGCAGTTTATCTTCGGGGGAGATGGGAAGCTCCTACGAGCAGTACTTC. Translation: CASSLSSGEMGSSYEQYF.

Comment on this clonotype: The junction departs from the called germline gene at one end, perhaps through a read error. V is TRBV5-5 and J is TRBJ2-3; 8 nucleotides line up with TRBD1. The CDR3 spans 15 residues. CDR1 and CDR2 (germline): SGHKS, YYEKEE (reference sequence). CDR3 coding DNA: TGTGCCGGCAGCTTGGAGGGACAGGTTGGAGATACGCAGTATTTT. The encoded protein is CAGSLEGQVGDTQYF.

The gene calls are TRBV5-6 and TRBJ2-1; TRBD1 agrees at 11 bases. The DNA end lines up better with TRBJ2-7; the J call may be wrong. Germline lookup yields CDR1 SGHDT and CDR2 YYEEEE. CDR3 length: 20 amino acids. The CDR3 reads CASSLVVQSTGTGGYNEQYF. CDR3 sequence (DNA): TGTGCCAGCAGCTTGGTAGTGCAGAGCACCGGGACAGGGGGTTACAATGAGCAGTACTTC.

The chain has TRBV3-1 and TRBJ1-6; D gene unclear. Germline-derived CDR1 and CDR2 are LGHDT and YNNKEL (reference sequence). The length of the CDR3 is 14 residues. Between the trimmed V and J ends, which lost 0 bases and 14 bases, there was a span of 14 bases. CDR3: CASSQDRVPGALHF. The CDR3 bases are TGTGCCAGCAGCCAAGATCGGGTACCGGGCGCCCTCCACTTT.

The sample holds one count of this clonotype. The chain links TRBV6-2 or TRBV6-3 to TRBJ1-2; 7 bases align to TRBD1. CDR3 length: 17 amino acids. The V and J ends lost 7 bases and 6 bases, in that order; junction bases with no gene match: 20. CDR1 and CDR2 from the germline V gene are MNHEY and SVGEGT. Here the CDR3 reads CASTVRSQGVGFDGYTF. CDR3 nucleotide sequence: TGTGCCAGCACCGTACGGTCGCAGGGGGTTGGATTTGATGGCTACACCTTC.

This chain uses TRBV4-1 with TRBJ2-3; TRBD2 matches 11 bases. CDR1 MGHRA and CDR2 YSYEKL come from the germline V gene. V lost 0 bases to trimming and J lost 7 bases; unmatched junction nucleotides: 6. This CDR3 region has 16 residues. The CDR3 DNA reads TGCGCCAGCAGCCAAGATGTGACTAGCGGGGCTTATACGCAGTATTTT. Its translation is CASSQDVTSGAYTQYF.

This chain joins TRBV29-1 and TRBJ1-1; TRBD1 is a possible D gene (5 bases). V gave up 4 bases and J gave up 3 bases, with 9 bases separating them. CDR1 and CDR2 from the germline V gene are SQVTM and ANQGSEA. This CDR3 has 12 residues. This chain's CDR3 is CSVGQMDTEAFF. The CDR3 DNA follows: TGCAGCGTTGGACAGATGGACACTGAAGCTTTCTTT.

This clonotype was observed many times. This rearrangement joins TRBV6-1 to TRBJ2-1; TRBD2 aligns across 13 bases. Germline-derived CDR1 and CDR2 are MNHNS and SASEGT. CDR3 length: 15 amino acids. Trimming removed 4 bases from V and 4 bases from J; junction bases left unmatched: 1. CDR3 sequence: CASSGTSGGYNEQFF. In DNA form, the CDR3 reads TGTGCCAGCAGTGGGACTAGCGGGGGTTACAATGAGCAGTTCTTC.

The count of this clonotype is one. The gene calls are TRBV5-8 and TRBJ2-6, with no clear D. V lost 4 bases, J lost 0 bases, and 8 bases lay in between. Germline V gives CDR1 SGHTS, CDR2 YDEGEE. The CDR3 length is 15 residues. CDR3 DNA sequence: TGTGCCAGCAGCCCTCCATTCTCTGGGGCCAACGTCCTGACTTTC. Encoded protein: CASSPPFSGANVLTF.

This rearrangement joins TRBV20-1 to TRBJ2-3; D may be TRBD1 (6 bases). V was trimmed by 3 bases and J by 6 bases, leaving 10 bases between them. CDR3 length: 12 amino acids. Germline V lookup: CDR1 DFQATT, CDR2 SNEGSKA (reference sequence). The CDR3 DNA follows: TGCAGTGCTAGCGCAGGGGCGGATACGCAGTATTTT. Protein product: CSASAGADTQYF.

This clonotype was observed once. The rearrangement links TRBV7-2 to TRBJ2-1, with 7 bases matching TRBD2. The CDR3 extends over 18 amino acids. V shed 1 base and J 4 bases; nucleotides not matched to a gene: 13. CDR1 and CDR2 (germline): SGHTA, FQGNSA. The CDR3 protein is CASSLGLAEEDKYNEQFF. In DNA, the CDR3 is TGTGCCAGCAGCTTAGGTCTAGCGGAAGAAGACAAGTACAATGAGCAGTTCTTC.

Only a few counts were recorded for this clonotype. The chain couples TRBV12-3 or TRBV12-4 to TRBJ2-1; D not resolved. V lost 0 bases and J lost 0, with 9 bases in between. This CDR3 region has 16 residues. This CDR3 is CASSLAGDYSYNEQFF. CDR3 coding DNA: TGTGCCAGCAGTTTAGCCGGAGATTACTCCTACAATGAGCAGTTCTTC.

V and J are TRBV12-3 or TRBV12-4 and TRBJ1-2; a weak D match, TRBD1 (6 bases). The CDR3 has 14 residues. V was shortened by 3 bases and J by 2 bases, with 10 bases between the two germline ends. CDR3 nucleotide sequence: TGTGCCAGCAGTTTCTTAGACAGGAACTATGGCTACACCTTC. This codes for CASSFLDRNYGYTF.

This clonotype was counted only a few times. Here the CDR3 DNA reads TGTGCCAGCAGTTTAGCCCAGACAGGGGGGTATGGCTACACCTTC. Its translation is CASSLAQTGGYGYTF. This rearrangement joins TRBV27 to TRBJ1-2, with 9 bases that match TRBD1. This CDR3 region has 15 residues. Trimming at V came to 2 bases and at J to 5 bases, leaving 6 bases not matched to a gene. The germline V gene encodes CDR1 MNHEY and CDR2 SMNVEV (reference sequence).

Points on this clonotype: This may come from a read error, since a much larger clone is one base off. This chain joins TRBV20-1 and TRBJ2-3; D might be TRBD2 (5 bases). This CDR3 region has 14 residues. Germline CDR1 reads DFQATT; CDR2 reads SNEGSKA (reference sequence). Trimming stripped 6 bases from V and 4 bases from J, with 17 bases between. CDR3 protein: CSAKAGVGADTQYF. In nucleotides, the CDR3 is TGCAGTGCGAAGGCCGGGGTAGGCGCAGATACGCAGTATTTT.

The V and J genes are TRBV5-1 and TRBJ2-5; no firm D call. Matching the DNA end better, TRBJ2-4 makes the J call doubtful. From germline, CDR1 is SGHRS and CDR2 YFSETQ. The CDR3 loop spans 12 amino acids. This CDR3 is CASSLAGIIQYF. The CDR3 region has the DNA TGCGCCAGCAGCTTGGCTGGAATCATTCAGTACTTC.

The J gene is TRBJ1-2, the V gene TRBV6-2 or TRBV6-3; 10 nucleotides align to TRBD1. In germline, CDR1 is MNHEY, CDR2 SVGEGT. There are 18 residues in the CDR3. With V trimmed by 2 bases and J by 8 bases, 17 bases remained unmatched. CDR3 protein: CASSYPPGQGLLERGYTF. Here the CDR3 DNA reads TGTGCCAGCAGTTACCCTCCGGGACAGGGGCTGCTTGAGAGGGGCTACACCTTC.

The J gene is TRBJ1-5, the V gene TRBV21-1; the table assigns TRBD1, which was not confirmed against the DNA. TRBV21-1 is classified as a pseudogene. This CDR3 has 15 amino acids. The CDR3 DNA reads TGTGCCTGCAGCAGAGAACAGGGCAGGGCTCAGCCCCAGCATTTT. Amino acid sequence: CACSREQGRAQPQHF.

The chain employs TRBV7-3 and TRBJ1-6; 7 bases align to TRBD1. Per the germline V gene, CDR1 is SGHTA and CDR2 is FQGTGA. The CDR3 runs to 15 residues. V lost 1 base to trimming and J lost 6 bases; unmatched junction nucleotides: 3. DNA for the CDR3: TGTGCCAGCAGCTTAAGTCAGGGGGGTAATTCACCCCTCCACTTT. Protein product: CASSLSQGGNSPLHF.

This clonotype has a single count. It may be a read error: a sequence one base away is much more abundant. The V and J genes are TRBV9 and TRBJ1-6, with D uncertain. V was shortened by 6 bases and J by 8 bases, with 18 bases between the two germline ends. Germline-derived CDR1 and CDR2 are SGDLS and YYNGEE. There are 15 residues in the CDR3. The CDR3 DNA is TGTGCCAGCAACGTCAGTCACTCGAGGGATTCACCCCTCCACTTT. This gives the protein CASNVSHSRDSPLHF.

This sequence joins TRBV6-5 and TRBJ2-7; tentatively, D is TRBD2 (5 bases). V dropped 0 bases and J dropped 7 bases, with 19 bases sitting between them. Germline CDR1 reads MNHEY; CDR2 reads SVGAGI. The length of the CDR3 is 16 residues. CDR3 DNA: TGTGCCAGCAGTTACTCCAATAATTTTGCCAGGAGGGAGCAGTACTTC. This gives the protein CASSYSNNFARREQYF.

This clonotype has a single count. The rearrangement joins TRBV20-1 to TRBJ1-2, with 10 bases matching TRBD1. In germline, CDR1 is DFQATT, CDR2 SNEGSKA (reference sequence). The CDR3 is 14 residues long. The junction had 9 bases not matched to a gene; V was cut back by 7 bases and J by 4 bases. The CDR3 spells CSDLDRGRRYGYTF. The CDR3 nucleotides are TGCAGTGACCTCGACAGGGGGCGCCGCTATGGCTACACCTTC.

With respect to this clonotype: This could be a read error, since a much larger clone is one nucleotide away. The chain carries TRBV6-6 and TRBJ2-5, with D possibly being TRBD1 (5 bases). V gave up 6 bases and J gave up 11 bases, with 28 bases separating them. CDR3 length: 16 amino acids. Germline CDR1 and CDR2: MNHNY and SVGAGI (reference sequence). The CDR3 bases are TGTGCCAGCAGGCTTACAGGAACACCCCAGGGCAATGAGCAGTACTTC. Residues: CASRLTGTPQGNEQYF.